This paragraph reports one TCR beta chain. MiXCR, applied by TCRdb to the 5' RACE reads, yields one record per CDR3 protein. This table has 300,000 to 450,000 distinct CDR3 sequences, roughly 8.3% appearing once. In germline, CDR1 is ENHRY, CDR2 SYGVKD. The V segment lost 0 bases and the J segment 3 bases; nucleotides outside the gene matches: 3. CDR3 size: 16 residues. The sample is drawn from a study of T cells after yellow fever vaccination. This TCR came from a man between 18 and 35 years old who received the YFV17D yellow fever vaccine. The chain recombines TRBV10-3 with TRBJ2-3; 10 positions agree with TRBD1. The sample in question was PBMCs, obtained more than 35 days after the first yellow fever vaccination. CDR3 bases: TGTGCCATCAGTGAGTCGGGGACAGGGGTAACAGATACGCAGTATTTT. Translated: CAISESGTGVTDTQYF.